The present T cell receptor (beta chain) was sequenced within a study of T-cell reconstitution after alpha-beta-depleted transplantation in children. This clonotype was seen ten or more times. Germline CDR1 MNHEY, CDR2 SMNVEV (reference sequence). The CDR3 spans 15 residues. V was pared by 2 bases and J by 7 bases, with 7 bases of the junction left unmatched. The library targeted TCRbeta and was prepared with unique molecular identifiers. TCRdb re-called the PCR reads with MiXCR, one entry per CDR3 protein. The sample shows 100,000 to 120,000 distinct CDR3 sequences, around a tenth of them seen only once.

This sequence was found in a human donor who donated a stem cell graft to a child with acute lymphoblastic leukemia. The J gene is TRBJ1-5, the V gene TRBV27; the match to TRBD1 covers 8 bases. The sample consisted of PBMCs from the stem cell graft donor, taken from the stem cell graft. CDR3 amino acids: CASSLGGTGTQPQHF. The CDR3 DNA reads as TGTGCCAGCAGTTTAGGAGGGACAGGCACACAGCCCCAGCATTTT.